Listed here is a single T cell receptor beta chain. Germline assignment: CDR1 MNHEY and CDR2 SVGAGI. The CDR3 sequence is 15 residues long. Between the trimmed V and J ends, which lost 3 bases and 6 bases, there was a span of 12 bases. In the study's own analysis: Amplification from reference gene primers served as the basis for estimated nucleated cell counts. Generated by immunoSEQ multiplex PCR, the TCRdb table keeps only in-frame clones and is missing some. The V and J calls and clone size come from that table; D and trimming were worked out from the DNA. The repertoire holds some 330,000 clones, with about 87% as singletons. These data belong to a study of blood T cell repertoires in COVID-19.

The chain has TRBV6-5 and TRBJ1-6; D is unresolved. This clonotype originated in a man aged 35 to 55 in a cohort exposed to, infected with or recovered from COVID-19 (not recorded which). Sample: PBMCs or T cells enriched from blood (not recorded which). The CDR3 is CASSYRTRANSPLHF. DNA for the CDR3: TGTGCCAGCAGTTATAGGACTCGGGCTAATTCACCCCTCCACTTT.